This T cell receptor beta chain derives from a study of prognosis after radiotherapy for stage I lung cancer (dated by TCRdb to the early 2020s). Some background on the complete study: Fewer than 20 stage I NSCLC patients were enrolled in Nanjing, China, between early 2018 and early 2019. Image-guided IMRT or VMAT was used to deliver SBRT in 3 to 5 fractions at a biologically effective dose of at least 100 Gy. The study took one blood sample before SBRT and one after SBRT from each of roughly 20 patients and sequenced all 40 or so samples. Squamous cell carcinoma histology was identified in roughly seven patients, and adenocarcinoma histology was identified in eleven to twelve patients. Every patient was regarded as medically inoperable, because of comorbidities in about a dozen cases and refusal of surgery in over five cases. The patients included 14 to 15 who had newly diagnosed primary stage I lung tumors, along with 4 to 6 others who had oligometastatic NSCLC after their primary tumor had been surgically resected. No patient received concurrent therapy alongside SBRT. Peripheral blood TCR beta repertoires were profiled in stage I NSCLC patients before and after stereotactic body radiotherapy, and the study then linked these repertoires to distant failure. About 20% of the 19 patients developed distant metastases after SBRT, at a median of around seven months; the other 15 showed no significant progression. The cohort included about a dozen men and roughly six women, with a median age of approximately 76 years and a range of about 50 to 90 years.

Concerning this clonotype itself: Its antigen remains undetermined. Qualities for individual bases were not recorded, and no much larger clone is one base off.

The TCR beta CDR3 region was amplified from genomic DNA by two rounds of multiplex PCR. The first PCR round used primers specific to each TRBV and TRBJ gene, and the primer sequences were filed in Chinese patent CN105087789A. Universal primers were used in the second PCR round. The Roche High Pure PCR Template Preparation Kit was used to extract genomic DNA from the frozen PBMCs. Libraries were sequenced paired-end with 151 bp reads on an Illumina HiSeq 3000. The published analysis was carried out like this. Raw reads lacking the multiplex PCR primer sequences were removed with CutAdapt. PEAR was used to merge high-quality paired reads into contigs. MiXCR assigned TRB V, D and J gene segments to each contig by aligning to reference sequences. To remove sequencing errors, CDR3 sequences were clustered according to base quality and sequence similarity. Diversity was calculated as Shannon entropy divided by the natural log of the number of productive TCR sequences. One minus Shannon entropy divided by the natural log of the number of unique clonotypes was used as the definition of clonality. Using the Youden index from ROC curves, the researchers picked the repertoire-metric cut-offs for progression-free survival, and all analyses were carried out in R 3.5.3. TCRdb cleaned the public reads at Q25 with fastp, built clones with MiXCR and kept in-frame beta chains. Rows with a matching CDR3 protein are joined into one entry that keeps the most common DNA and genes. V and J calls and clone size were set by TCRdb, not the authors. Present in this sample are tens of thousands of distinct CDR3 sequences, 40% of which were seen just once. Just over 55% of the sample is taken by the ten largest.

A history of other malignancies or of prior chemotherapy or radiotherapy was absent in all patients, and node-negative disease was shown on CT and PET/CT in all patients. At each of two time points, around 6 milliliters of peripheral venous blood were collected into EDTA tubes. PBMCs were isolated by Ficoll-Paque Plus density-gradient centrifugation. Immediately after collection, samples were stored at -80 degrees C until analysis. Study-wide conclusions, independent of this receptor: TRBV and TRBJ usage frequencies reportedly differed by metastasis status, in two V genes at baseline and in several V and two J genes after SBRT. Tumor specificity of expanded TCR clones was not determined. All reported P values were unadjusted for multiple comparisons. Post-SBRT Shannon entropy and its change from baseline were lower in patients who developed distant metastases; baseline Shannon entropy was not associated with metastases. The study was limited by its small cohort and short follow-up, and the findings require independent validation. After SBRT, the number of unique TCR clones decreased (median roughly 9,500 before versus 6,500 to 7,000 after; Wilcoxon paired P=0.011).

The CDR3, from cysteine to phenylalanine, totals 11 residues. CDR3 DNA is the only sequence kept; it has 33 bases, read in frame from the first base. After removal of 6 bases from V and 10 bases from J, the junction retains 2 bases not matched to a gene. CDR1 SQVTM and CDR2 ANQGSEA are derived from the germline V gene. The clonotype originates from a donor over 45 with non-small cell lung cancer. The chain joins TRBV29-1 to TRBJ2-3; the junction holds 12 bases that match TRBD2. The sequenced sample was PBMCs, obtained before or after stereotactic body radiation therapy (not recorded which). The DNA sequence is TGCAGCGTGGGACTAGCGGGTTCGCAGTATTTT. It is translated as CSVGLAGSQYF.